What follows are 23 T cell receptor beta chains derived from one specimen sequenced in a study of blood T cell repertoires in COVID-19 (dated by TCRdb to about 2020). The protocol used for the library was the immunoSEQ multiplex PCR assay. TCRdb obtained this table from immuneACCESS and retained in-frame rearrangements with V and J assigned. These tables miss some clones; where compared with another copy, unresolved V genes account for less than half of the shortfall, and the remainder is unexplained. The sample contains about 430,000 clones, roughly 88% of them found a single time. The ten largest account for roughly 1.4% of the sample. The sequenced sample consisted of PBMCs or T cells enriched from blood (not recorded which). The receptor set was obtained from a woman younger than 30 who had been exposed to COVID-19.

The chain carries TRBV28 and TRBJ2-5; possibly TRBD1 for D (6 bases). Trimming shortened V by 6 bases and J by 5 bases, and 16 bases separated the two germline ends. The CDR3 sequence is 14 residues long. The germline V gene encodes CDR1 MDHEN and CDR2 SYDVKM. CDR3 coding DNA: TGTGCCAGCAGACCGGACAGAGCCCACGAGACCCAGTACTTC. Translated: CASRPDRAHETQYF.

The chain employs TRBV5-1 and TRBJ1-1; D remains unclear. Germline CDR1 reads SGHRS; CDR2 reads YFSETQ. This CDR3 has 13 amino acids. Deletions cut 4 bases from V and 3 bases from J, with 10 bases between. The CDR3 DNA reads as TGCGCCAGCAGCATAAGCCGTGACACTGAAGCTTTCTTT. Its protein is CASSISRDTEAFF.

The chain employs TRBV28 and TRBJ1-6; D uncertain. The germline V gene has CDR1 MDHEN and CDR2 SYDVKM. Trimming stripped 6 bases from V and 11 bases from J, with 11 bases between. This CDR3 comprises 12 residues. In nucleotides, the CDR3 is TGTGCCAGCAGAGATAACACAACACCCCTCCACTTT. Protein sequence: CASRDNTTPLHF.

This sequence joins TRBV5-6 and TRBJ2-2; 7 nucleotides match TRBD1. The CDR3 length is 16 residues. Germline loops: CDR1 SGHDT, CDR2 YYEEEE. Trimming took 1 base from V and 4 from J; bases not matched to a gene: 7. In nucleotides, the CDR3 is TGTGCCAGCAGCTTGCGGCCAGGGGGTGGCACCGGGGAGCTGTTTTTT. Translating it yields CASSLRPGGGTGELFF. Full variable domain (rest looked up from reference TRBV5-6 and TRBJ2-2): DAGVTQSPTHLIKTRGQQVTLRCSPKSGHDTVSWYQQALGQGPQFIFQYYEEEERQRGNFPDRFSGHQFPNYSSELNVNALLLGDSALYLCASSLRPGGGTGELFFGEGSRLTVL.

V and J are TRBV21-1 and TRBJ2-3; the D call TRBD2 from the table was never checked on the DNA. TRBV21-1 is labeled a pseudogene. CDR3 length: 17 residues. This CDR3 reads CASSKEVGGRSADTQYF. CDR3 sequence (DNA): TGTGCCAGCAGCAAAGAAGTCGGCGGGAGGTCGGCAGATACGCAGTATTTT.

J is TRBJ1-2 and V is TRBV7-2; 9 positions agree with TRBD1. CDR1 SGHTA and CDR2 FQGNSA come from the germline V gene. CDR3 length: 14 residues. J lost 11 bases, V lost 5 bases, and 12 bases had no gene match. CDR3 residues: CASSTRDRVRLYTF. The CDR3 DNA is TGTGCCAGCAGCACCCGGGACAGGGTCCGACTTTACACCTTC.

V is TRBV19 and J is TRBJ2-1; D possibly corresponds to TRBD2 (5 bases). Trimming pared 3 bases from V and 0 bases from J, leaving 12 bases between. The V gene's germline CDR1 is LNHDA and CDR2 SQIVND (reference sequence). This CDR3 is built from 16 residues. CDR3 protein: CASSMGERNSYNEQFF. CDR3 sequence (DNA): TGTGCCAGTAGTATGGGAGAGCGGAACTCCTACAATGAGCAGTTCTTC.

The rearrangement joins TRBV3-1 (or the pseudogene TRBV3-2) to TRBJ2-1; maybe TRBD2 (6 bases). Germline V gene lookup returns CDR1 LGHDT and CDR2 YNNKEL (reference sequence). There are 12 residues in the CDR3. V was clipped by 3 bases and J by 9 bases, with 9 bases between them. DNA of the CDR3: TGTGCCAGCAGCCAGGGTAGCGGTGAGCAGTTCTTC. This sequence encodes CASSQGSGEQFF.

The chain uses TRBV4-3 and TRBJ1-4; TRBD1 agrees at 9 bases. CDR1 and CDR2 (germline): LGHNA, YSLEER. The CDR3 extends over 15 amino acids. J lost 8 bases, V lost 5 bases, and 9 bases had no gene match. The CDR3 loop reads CASSTYSDRGEKLFF. CDR3 coding DNA: TGCGCCAGCAGCACTTACAGCGACAGGGGGGAAAAACTGTTTTTT.

The chain employs TRBV11-2 and TRBJ1-1; 12 nucleotides line up with TRBD1. Germline lookup yields CDR1 SGHAT and CDR2 FQNNGV. The ends lost 5 bases at V and 5 bases at J; junction bases unmatched: 9. The CDR3 runs to 16 residues. The CDR3 DNA reads as TGTGCCAGCAGCGGATGGGACAGGGGGCTTTGGACTGAAGCTTTCTTT. Its protein is CASSGWDRGLWTEAFF.

This chain joins TRBV19 and TRBJ1-2; the D gene is possibly TRBD1 (6 bases). The CDR3 has 15 amino acids. Germline V gives CDR1 LNHDA, CDR2 SQIVND (reference sequence). Trimming took off 6 bases at V and 0 bases at J, with 14 bases between the two ends. For the CDR3, the DNA is TGTGCCAGTAGCACCGTGGGGGCAACTAACTATGGCTACACCTTC. This encodes CASSTVGATNYGYTF.

This rearrangement joins TRBV18 to TRBJ1-2, with 7 positions matching TRBD1. Germline-derived CDR1 and CDR2 are KGHSH and LQKENI. There are 16 residues in the CDR3. The J segment lost 0 bases and the V segment lost 2 bases, leaving 6 bases of the junction unmatched. CDR3 loop: CASSPTSGTANYGYTF. The CDR3 DNA follows: TGTGCCAGCTCACCAACCTCTGGGACAGCTAACTATGGCTACACCTTC.

V is TRBV30 and J is TRBJ1-3; possible D gene TRBD1, 6 bases. CDR1 is GTSNPN, CDR2 SVGIG, per germline (reference sequence). The CDR3 contains 14 residues. V shed 0 bases and J shed 3 bases, with 9 bases lying between them. CDR3: CAWSVRGLGNTIYF. The DNA for the CDR3 is TGTGCCTGGAGTGTGCGGGGGCTTGGAAACACCATATATTTT.

The chain combines TRBV7-2 with TRBJ2-5; no reliable D call. The CDR3 length is 13 residues. V was trimmed by 2 bases and J by 5 bases, leaving 9 bases between them. Germline loops: CDR1 SGHTA, CDR2 FQGNSA. The CDR3 coding sequence is TGTGCCAGCAGCTTATATGGCTCCGAGACCCAGTACTTC. Protein sequence: CASSLYGSETQYF.

V is TRBV4-2 and J is TRBJ1-2; no clear D gene. The CDR3 is 13 residues long. CDR1 LGHNA and CDR2 YNFKEQ come from the germline V gene. The V end lost 2 bases, the J end lost 2 bases, and 6 bases lay between the germline ends. CDR3 coding DNA: TGTGCCAGCAGCCAATTACAGAACTATGGCTACACCTTC. Its protein is CASSQLQNYGYTF.

The genes are TRBV27 and TRBJ1-2; D is unclear. Deletions cut 1 base from V and 2 bases from J, with 8 bases between. Germline CDR1 and CDR2: MNHEY and SMNVEV (reference sequence). This CDR3 comprises 14 residues. This CDR3 is CASSLYAGNYGYTF. The CDR3 region has the DNA TGTGCCAGCAGTTTATATGCAGGCAACTATGGCTACACCTTC.

The chain combines TRBV5-1 with TRBJ2-5, with a weak D call TRBD1 (5 bases). Trimming took 6 bases from V and 3 from J, leaving 15 bases between them. This CDR3 is built from 14 residues. Germline loops: CDR1 SGHRS, CDR2 YFSETQ. In DNA form, the CDR3 reads TGCGCCAGCAACCAGGGTTGGAAAGAAGAGACCCAGTACTTC. This sequence encodes CASNQGWKEETQYF.

The chain employs TRBV3-1 (or the pseudogene TRBV3-2) and TRBJ1-5; D is unclear. The CDR3 is 14 amino acids. CDR1 and CDR2 (germline): LGHDT, YNNKEL (reference sequence). The V gene lost 0 bases and the J gene lost 7 bases, with 10 bases spanning the gap. The CDR3 bases are TGTGCCAGCAGCCAAGATCTGGGCGCCCAGCCCCAGCATTTT. Translated, it gives CASSQDLGAQPQHF.

The chain couples TRBV27 to TRBJ2-7; a weak D match, TRBD2 (6 bases). This CDR3 is 15 amino acids long. Per germline, CDR1 MNHEY and CDR2 SMNVEV (reference sequence). Trimming removed 2 bases from V and 2 bases from J, with 13 bases in between. The CDR3 sequence is CASSLMASATYEQYF. CDR3 in DNA: TGTGCCAGCAGTTTAATGGCTAGCGCTACCTACGAGCAGTACTTC.

Only a few counts were recorded for this clone. This chain connects TRBV3-1 (or the pseudogene TRBV3-2) to TRBJ1-1; a possible D gene is TRBD1 (6 bases). Germline V gives CDR1 LGHDT, CDR2 YNNKEL (reference sequence). The V end lost 3 bases, the J end lost 4 bases, and 12 bases lay between the germline ends. This CDR3 spans 14 amino acids. CDR3 sequence (DNA): TGTGCCAGCAGCCACCGACAGGATAGCACTGAAGCTTTCTTT. Translated: CASSHRQDSTEAFF.

The count of this clone is one. V and J are TRBV4-1 and TRBJ2-3, with D unclear. Germline CDR1 reads MGHRA; CDR2 reads YSYEKL. The CDR3 loop spans 16 amino acids. V lost 1 base and J lost 2, with 13 bases in between. The CDR3 is CASSQGGGLLTDTQYF. The CDR3 region has the DNA TGCGCCAGCAGCCAAGGAGGCGGATTACTCACAGATACGCAGTATTTT.

The rearrangement joins TRBV5-1 to TRBJ2-7; 11 positions match TRBD1. J lost 3 bases, V lost 4 bases, and 3 bases had no gene match. The CDR3 is made up of 14 amino acids. Germline V gene sequence: CDR1 SGHRS, CDR2 YFSETQ. The CDR3 region has the DNA TGCGCCAGCAGCACCGGGACAGGGGGCTACGAGCAGTACTTC. Translating it yields CASSTGTGGYEQYF.

The rearrangement links TRBV29-1 to TRBJ2-7, with 12 nucleotides matching TRBD2. The CDR3 is 14 residues long. Germline V gives CDR1 SQVTM, CDR2 ANQGSEA. V was pared by 6 bases and J by 2 bases, with 5 bases of the junction left unmatched. This chain's CDR3 is CSVLLAGGTYEQYF. The CDR3 nucleotides read TGCAGCGTGTTACTAGCGGGAGGCACCTACGAGCAGTACTTC.